This T cell receptor beta chain was identified in a study of blood T cell repertoires in COVID-19. About the study: T cells, B-cell-depleted T cells, or PBMCs supplied cDNA or gDNA.

Some clones are missing from TCRdb's copy, which holds only in-frame ones; the method was immunoSEQ multiplex PCR. The sample has approximately 260,000 clones, 70% to 90% seen once. V lost 4 bases, J lost 4 bases, and 7 bases stayed unmatched. This CDR3 spans 15 amino acids. Germline V gene data show CDR1 as MNHEY and CDR2 as SVGAGI. Sequences were obtained from PBMCs or T cells enriched from blood (not recorded which). This chain links TRBV6-5 with TRBJ2-3, with 8 bases matching TRBD1. This sequence originates from a woman aged 40-49 years with acute COVID-19. This chain's CDR3 is CASSFQGAGADTQYF. In nucleotides, the CDR3 is TGTGCCAGCAGTTTCCAGGGGGCTGGCGCAGATACGCAGTATTTT.